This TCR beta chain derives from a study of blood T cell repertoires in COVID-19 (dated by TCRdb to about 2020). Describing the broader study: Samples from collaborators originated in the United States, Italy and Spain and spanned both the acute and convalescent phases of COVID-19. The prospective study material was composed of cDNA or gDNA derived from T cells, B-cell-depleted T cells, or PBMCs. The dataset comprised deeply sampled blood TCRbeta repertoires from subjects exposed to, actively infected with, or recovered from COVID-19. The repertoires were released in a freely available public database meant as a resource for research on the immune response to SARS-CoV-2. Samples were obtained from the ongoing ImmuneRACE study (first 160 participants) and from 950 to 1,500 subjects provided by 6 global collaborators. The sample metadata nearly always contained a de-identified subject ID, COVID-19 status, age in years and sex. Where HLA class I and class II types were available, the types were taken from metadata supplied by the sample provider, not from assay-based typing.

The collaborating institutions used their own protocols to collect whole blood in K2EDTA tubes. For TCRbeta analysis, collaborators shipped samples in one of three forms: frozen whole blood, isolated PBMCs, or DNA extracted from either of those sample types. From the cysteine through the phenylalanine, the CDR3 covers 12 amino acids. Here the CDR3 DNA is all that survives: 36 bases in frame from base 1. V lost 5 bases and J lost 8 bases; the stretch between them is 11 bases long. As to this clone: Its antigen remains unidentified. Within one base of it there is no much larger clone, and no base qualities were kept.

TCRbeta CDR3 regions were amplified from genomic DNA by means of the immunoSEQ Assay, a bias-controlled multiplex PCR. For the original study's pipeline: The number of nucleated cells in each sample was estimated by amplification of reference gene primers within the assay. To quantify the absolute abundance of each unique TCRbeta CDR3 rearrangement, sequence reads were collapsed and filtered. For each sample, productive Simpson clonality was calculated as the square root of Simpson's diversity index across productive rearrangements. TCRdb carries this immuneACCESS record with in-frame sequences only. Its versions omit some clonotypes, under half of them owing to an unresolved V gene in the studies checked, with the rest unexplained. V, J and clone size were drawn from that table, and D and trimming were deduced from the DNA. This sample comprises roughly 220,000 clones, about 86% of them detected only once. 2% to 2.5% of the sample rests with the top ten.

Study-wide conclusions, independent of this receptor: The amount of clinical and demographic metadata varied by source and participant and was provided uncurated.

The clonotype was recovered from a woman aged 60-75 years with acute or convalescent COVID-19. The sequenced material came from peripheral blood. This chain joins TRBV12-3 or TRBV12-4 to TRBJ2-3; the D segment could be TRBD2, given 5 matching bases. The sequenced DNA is TGTGCCAGCAGTCGGACTCGCGGTACGCAGTATTTT. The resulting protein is CASSRTRGTQYF.